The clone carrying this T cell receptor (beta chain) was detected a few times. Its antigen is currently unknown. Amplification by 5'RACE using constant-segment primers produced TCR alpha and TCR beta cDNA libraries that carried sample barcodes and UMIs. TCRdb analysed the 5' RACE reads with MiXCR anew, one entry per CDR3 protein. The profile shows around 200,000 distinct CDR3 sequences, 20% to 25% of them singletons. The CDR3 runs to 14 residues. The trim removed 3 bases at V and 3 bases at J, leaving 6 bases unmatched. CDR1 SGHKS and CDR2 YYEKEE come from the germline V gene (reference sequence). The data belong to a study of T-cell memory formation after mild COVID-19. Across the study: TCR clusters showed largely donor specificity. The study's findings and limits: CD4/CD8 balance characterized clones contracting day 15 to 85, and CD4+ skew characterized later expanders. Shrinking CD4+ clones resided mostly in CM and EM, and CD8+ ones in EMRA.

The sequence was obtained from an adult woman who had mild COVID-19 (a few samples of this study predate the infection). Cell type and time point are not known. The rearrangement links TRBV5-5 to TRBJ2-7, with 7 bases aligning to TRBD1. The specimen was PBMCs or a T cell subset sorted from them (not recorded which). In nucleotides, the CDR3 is TGTGCCAGCAGCTGGGGGACAGCTAACTACGAGCAGTACTTC. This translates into CASSWGTANYEQYF.